This T cell receptor beta chain was identified during a study of T cell repertoires in cytomegalovirus infection. Across the whole study: CMV infection plus the matching HLA type was flagged by public TCR beta signatures. Points from the study as a whole: Clonotypes of TCR beta that were HLA-C-restricted and CMV-specific dominated the ex vivo response. CMV carriers having the relevant HLA were flagged by cumulative public TCR beta family frequency.

This clonotype was seen repeatedly, ten times or more. The antigen is not known. V was cut by 0 bases and J by 4 bases, with 7 bases left in between. This CDR3 contains 15 residues. Germline CDR1 is MNHEY and CDR2 is SVGAGI. TCRdb itself ran the reads through MiXCR, one entry per CDR3 protein. The sample carries about 260,000 distinct CDR3 sequences, approximately 15% recorded once. The clonotype comes from a human donor in good health (CMV status not recorded). Some clones in this sample may be carry-over from other donors' samples. V and J are TRBV6-5 and TRBJ1-6, with no clear D. Specimen: PBMCs. The CDR3 is CASSYSGRYNSPLHF. In nucleotides, the CDR3 is TGTGCCAGCAGTTACTCCGGGCGTTATAATTCACCCCTCCACTTT.